A selection of T cell receptor beta chains follows, all from one sample in a study of OX40 agonist ivuxolimab in advanced cancers. The repertoire was sequenced with immunoSEQ multiplex PCR; TCRdb's copy has only in-frame clones and lacks some. The repertoire holds some 51,000 clones, approximately 83% seen once, with about 13% in the top ten. This specimen consisted of CD4+ or CD8+ T cells sorted from blood, obtained in a trial of the OX40 agonist ivuxolimab. Receptors originate from an adult with an advanced solid tumor such as melanoma, head and neck, liver or kidney cancer. The conserved cysteine and the conserved F or W are not part of the CDR3 here. Clone size is not always given. Where it is, it says once, few, many or a class for expanded clones.

v_gene: TRBV4-1
abundance: NA
j_gene: TRBJ1-2
CDR3aa: ASSQEGNRGYT

v_gene: TRBV11-2
abundance: NA
j_gene: TRBJ2-7
CDR3aa: ASSLSPGETYEQY

v_gene: TRBV5-6
abundance: NA
j_gene: TRBJ2-1
CDR3aa: ASSPLLGAGDEQF

v_gene: TRBV7-9
abundance: NA
j_gene: TRBJ2-3
CDR3aa: ASSLFTARRDTQY

v_gene: TRBV27
abundance: once
j_gene: TRBJ2-7
CDR3aa: ASRGPFYEQY

v_gene: TRBV5-6
abundance: NA
j_gene: TRBJ2-3
CDR3aa: ASSSLVGVTDTQY

v_gene: TRBV5-1
abundance: NA
j_gene: TRBJ2-3
CDR3aa: ASSKVGAQNTDTQY

v_gene: TRBV9
abundance: NA
j_gene: TRBJ1-1
CDR3aa: ASSPPRAEAF

v_gene: TRBV14
abundance: NA
j_gene: TRBJ2-3
CDR3aa: ASSQEISDTQY

v_gene: TRBV28
abundance: NA
j_gene: TRBJ1-6
CDR3aa: ASSLDRGGGSYNSPLH

v_gene: TRBV28
abundance: once
j_gene: TRBJ2-7
CDR3aa: ASSLKDGLYEQY